Each of the 14 T cell receptor beta chains below was sequenced from the same sample in a study of T cells in Graves' hyperthyroidism and ophthalmopathy. Amplified TCR beta CDR3 regions derived from RNA transcripts. Using the HTBI primer set, a first-round RT-PCR was run on the TCR CDR3. One entry per CDR3 protein, called by TCRdb with MiXCR from the multiplex PCR reads. This table holds roughly 400,000 distinct CDR3 sequences, around 15% found once. Sequences were obtained from blood. The receptors shown here come from a man aged 50 to 60 with Graves' ophthalmopathy.

Ten or more counts support this clonotype. This chain uses TRBV11-2 with TRBJ2-5, with a weak D call TRBD1 (6 bases). This CDR3 has 12 residues. Per the germline V gene, CDR1 is SGHAT and CDR2 is FQNNGV. The ends were cut back, 3 bases at V and 10 bases at J, with 12 bases in the middle. This CDR3 reads CASSFTTGYQYF. CDR3 nucleotides: TGTGCCAGCAGCTTTACGACAGGTTACCAGTACTTC.

The CDR3 loop reads CASSLGIASGNEKLFF. CDR3 nucleotides: TGTGCCAGCAGCTTGGGGATTGCTAGTGGTAATGAAAAACTGTTTTTT. V usage is TRBV7-3 and J usage is TRBJ1-4; D uncertain. The V end lost 3 bases, the J end lost 4 bases, and 15 bases lay between the germline ends. Germline CDR1 SGHTA, CDR2 FQGTGA. The CDR3 contains 16 residues.

The table lists this clonotype with a few counts. A read error may be the cause here, since a much bigger clone is one base away. The V call is TRBV20-1, the J call TRBJ2-5; 7 bases agree with TRBD1. The germline CDR1 and CDR2 sequences are DFQATT and SNEGSKA (reference sequence). CDR3 length equals 13 residues. CDR3 sequence: CSAGLTGQEAQYF. The CDR3 DNA is TGCAGTGCTGGTCTGACAGGGCAAGAGGCCCAGTACTTC.

The chain recombines TRBV3-1 with TRBJ1-1, with D possibly being TRBD1 (5 bases). V lost 1 base and J 9 bases, leaving 12 bases between the germline ends. CDR1 and CDR2 (germline): LGHDT, YNNKEL (reference sequence). The CDR3 spans 13 residues. The CDR3 DNA reads as TGTGCCAGCAGCCAAGGCAACAGGTTTAAAGCTTTCTTT. Protein: CASSQGNRFKAFF.

This clonotype was seen ten or more times. V usage is TRBV7-9 and J usage is TRBJ2-5; 10 nucleotides agree with TRBD2. The germline V gene encodes CDR1 SEHNR and CDR2 FQNEAQ (reference sequence). CDR3 length: 16 amino acids. V shed 1 base and J 2 bases; nucleotides not matched to a gene: 4. The CDR3 DNA is TGTGCCAGCAGCTTAGGGACTAGCGGAGTTCAAGAGACCCAGTACTTC. It translates to CASSLGTSGVQETQYF.

This sequence joins TRBV12-3 or TRBV12-4 and TRBJ1-3; no clear D gene. This CDR3 region has 15 residues. V was shortened by 2 bases and J by 6 bases, with 14 bases between the two germline ends. The CDR3 region has the DNA TGTGCCAGCAGTTTAACGACCGCTCAGTTAAACACCATATATTTT. It specifies CASSLTTAQLNTIYF.

This clonotype has ten or more counts. The V gene is TRBV12-3 or TRBV12-4, the J gene TRBJ2-7; tentative D call: TRBD2 (5 bases). The CDR3 covers 14 residues. The V and J ends lost 5 bases and 1 base respectively, with 12 bases between them. CDR3 DNA sequence: TGTGCCAGCAGTCCAACAAGGAGGTCCTACGAGCAGTACTTC. Translated, it gives CASSPTRRSYEQYF.

The sample holds a few counts of this clonotype. The chain recombines TRBV13 with TRBJ1-2; no clear D gene. From germline, CDR1 is PRHDT and CDR2 FYEKMQ (reference sequence). Trimming took off 1 base at V and 6 bases at J, with 18 bases between the two ends. This CDR3 comprises 16 residues. The CDR3 DNA reads TGTGCCAGCAGCTTAGAAGGTTACAGCAACTGGGATGGCTACACCTTC. It codes for CASSLEGYSNWDGYTF.

This clonotype was seen at least ten times. The chain combines TRBV2 with TRBJ2-7; D might be TRBD1 or TRBD2, each matching 5 bases. Germline lookup yields CDR1 SNHLY and CDR2 FYNNEI. Between the trimmed V and J ends, which lost 7 bases and 7 bases, there was a span of 20 bases. The CDR3 loop spans 14 amino acids. The CDR3 sequence: CASTLAGTYGEQYF. As DNA, the CDR3 is TGTGCCAGCACCCTCGCCGGGACCTACGGGGAGCAGTACTTC.

This clonotype was seen a handful of times. The chain is built from TRBV9 and TRBJ2-7; 9 bases map to TRBD1. The CDR3 length is 15 residues. Germline loops: CDR1 SGDLS, CDR2 YYNGEE. Trimming took 3 bases from V and 6 from J; bases not matched to a gene: 10. The CDR3 is CASSAAAGTGIEQYF. The CDR3 DNA follows: TGTGCCAGCAGCGCAGCCGCTGGGACAGGGATCGAGCAGTACTTC.

There are many counts of this clonotype. The rearrangement joins TRBV12-3 or TRBV12-4 to TRBJ1-5; D gene uncertain. The CDR3 has 17 amino acids. V lost 2 bases, J lost 6 bases, and 20 bases lay in between. In DNA, the CDR3 is TGTGCCAGCAGTTTAACCAGTCTATTAGATGTGCGTCAGCCCCAGCATTTT. Its protein product is CASSLTSLLDVRQPQHF.

There are many counts of this clonotype. The chain uses TRBV3-1 and TRBJ1-5; 7 bases are a match to TRBD1. The V segment lost 0 bases and the J segment 0 bases; nucleotides outside the gene matches: 8. This CDR3 spans 18 amino acids. Germline V gene data show CDR1 as LGHDT and CDR2 as YNNKEL (reference sequence). The CDR3 protein is CASSQDYPGQTSNQPQHF. The CDR3 region has the DNA TGTGCCAGCAGCCAAGACTACCCGGGACAGACTAGCAATCAGCCCCAGCATTTT. The variable domain in full, with the rest retrieved from reference TRBV3-1 and TRBJ1-5, is DTAVSQTPKYLVTQMGNDKSIKCEQNLGHDTMYWYKQDSKKFLKIMFSYNNKELIINETVPNRFSPKSPDKAHLNLHINSLELGDSAVYFCASSQDYPGQTSNQPQHFGDGTRLSIL.

This clonotype was seen repeatedly, ten times or more. V is TRBV2 and J is TRBJ2-1, with D possibly matching TRBD2 (5 bases). Trimming stripped 8 bases from V and 5 bases from J, with 7 bases between. CDR1 is SNHLY and CDR2 is FYNNEI in the germline V gene. The CDR3 is 11 residues long. CDR3 bases: TGTGCCAGCCTACTAGACAATGAGCAGTTCTTC. It yields the protein CASLLDNEQFF.

In this sample, this clonotype turned up a few times. The chain combines TRBV6-1 with TRBJ1-2; TRBD1 matches at 7 bases. The length of the CDR3 is 13 residues. Per germline, CDR1 MNHNS and CDR2 SASEGT. V was clipped by 7 bases and J by 2 bases; unmatched bases: 4. The CDR3 reads CASTQGLNYGYTF. In DNA, the CDR3 is TGTGCCAGCACACAGGGGTTAAACTATGGCTACACCTTC.